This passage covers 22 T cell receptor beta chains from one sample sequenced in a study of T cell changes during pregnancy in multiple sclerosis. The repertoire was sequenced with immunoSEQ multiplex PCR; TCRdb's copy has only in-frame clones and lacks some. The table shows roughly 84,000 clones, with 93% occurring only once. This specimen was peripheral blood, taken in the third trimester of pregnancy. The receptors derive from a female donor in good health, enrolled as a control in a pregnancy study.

The CDR3 region has the DNA TGTGCCACCAGCACCGGGACAACGAGCTCTGGAAACACCATATATTTT. Amino acids: CATSTGTTSSGNTIYF. The rearrangement uses TRBV15 and TRBJ1-3, with D possibly TRBD1 on 6 matching bases. Trimming cost V 4 bases and J 0 bases, with 13 bases left between them. The CDR3 extends over 16 amino acids. The germline CDR1 and CDR2 sequences are LNHNV and YYDKDF (reference sequence).

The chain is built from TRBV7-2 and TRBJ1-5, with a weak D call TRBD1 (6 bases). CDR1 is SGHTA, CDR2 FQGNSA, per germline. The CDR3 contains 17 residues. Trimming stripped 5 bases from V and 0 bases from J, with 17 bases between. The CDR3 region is CASSPQVGQPSNQPQHF. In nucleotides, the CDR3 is TGTGCCAGCAGCCCCCAGGTCGGACAGCCTAGCAATCAGCCCCAGCATTTT.

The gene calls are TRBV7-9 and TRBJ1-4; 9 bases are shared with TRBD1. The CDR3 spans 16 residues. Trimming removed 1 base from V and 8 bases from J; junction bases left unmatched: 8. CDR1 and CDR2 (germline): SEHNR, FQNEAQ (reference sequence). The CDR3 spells CASSLDPGQGQEKLFF. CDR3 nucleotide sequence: TGTGCCAGCAGCTTAGACCCGGGACAGGGTCAAGAAAAACTGTTTTTT.

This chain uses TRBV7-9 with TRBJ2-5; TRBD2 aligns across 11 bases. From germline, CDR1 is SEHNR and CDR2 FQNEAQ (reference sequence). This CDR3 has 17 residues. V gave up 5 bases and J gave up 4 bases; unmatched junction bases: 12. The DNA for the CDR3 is TGTGCCAGCAGCCTGGGACTAGCGGCTCCTCCTGGAGAGACCCAGTACTTC. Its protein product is CASSLGLAAPPGETQYF.

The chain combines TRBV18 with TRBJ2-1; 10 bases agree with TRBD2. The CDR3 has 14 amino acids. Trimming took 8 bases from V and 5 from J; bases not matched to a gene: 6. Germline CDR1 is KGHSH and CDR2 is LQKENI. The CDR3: CASRTSGGNNEQFF. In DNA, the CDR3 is TGTGCCAGCCGGACTAGCGGAGGGAACAATGAGCAGTTCTTC.

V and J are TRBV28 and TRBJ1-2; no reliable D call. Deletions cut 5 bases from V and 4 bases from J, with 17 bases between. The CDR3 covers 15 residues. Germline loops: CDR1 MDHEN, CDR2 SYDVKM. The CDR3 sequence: CASSGNTGFSYGYTF. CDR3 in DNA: TGTGCCAGCAGTGGGAATACGGGGTTTAGCTATGGCTACACCTTC.

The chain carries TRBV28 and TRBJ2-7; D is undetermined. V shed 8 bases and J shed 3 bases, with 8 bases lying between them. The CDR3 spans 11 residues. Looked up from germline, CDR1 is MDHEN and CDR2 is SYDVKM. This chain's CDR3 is CASQKNYEQYF. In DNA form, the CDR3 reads TGTGCCAGCCAGAAGAACTACGAGCAGTACTTC.

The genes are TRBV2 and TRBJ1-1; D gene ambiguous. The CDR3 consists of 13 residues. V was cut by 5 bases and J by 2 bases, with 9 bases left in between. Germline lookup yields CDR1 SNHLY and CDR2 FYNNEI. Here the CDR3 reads CASSLDSNTEAFF. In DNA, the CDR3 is TGTGCCAGCAGTCTGGACTCCAACACTGAAGCTTTCTTT.

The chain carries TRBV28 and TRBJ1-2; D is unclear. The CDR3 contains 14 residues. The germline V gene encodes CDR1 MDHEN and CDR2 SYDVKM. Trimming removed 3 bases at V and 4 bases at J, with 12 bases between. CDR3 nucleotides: TGTGCCAGCAGTTTGTTATCAGGACTCTATGGCTACACCTTC. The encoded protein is CASSLLSGLYGYTF.

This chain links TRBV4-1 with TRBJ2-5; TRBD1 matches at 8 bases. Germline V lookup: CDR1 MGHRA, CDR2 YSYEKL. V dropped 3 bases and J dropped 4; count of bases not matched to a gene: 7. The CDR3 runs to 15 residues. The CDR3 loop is CASSQPDRAGETQYF. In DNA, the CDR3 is TGCGCCAGCAGCCAGCCGGACAGGGCGGGAGAGACCCAGTACTTC.

The CDR3 region has the DNA TGTGCCAGCAGCTTTTCCCCGACAGATACGCAGTATTTT. It codes for CASSFSPTDTQYF. The chain employs TRBV7-2 and TRBJ2-3; D unclear. CDR3 length: 13 residues. V lost 3 bases and J 3 bases, leaving 7 bases between the germline ends. Per germline, CDR1 SGHTA and CDR2 FQGNSA.

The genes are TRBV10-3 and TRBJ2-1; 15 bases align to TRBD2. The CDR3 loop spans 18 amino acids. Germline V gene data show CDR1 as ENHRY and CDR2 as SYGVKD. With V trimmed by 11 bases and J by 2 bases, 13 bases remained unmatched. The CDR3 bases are TGTGCCGACCGCCCCGGGACTAGCGGGAGGCACGCCTACAATGAGCAGTTCTTC. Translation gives CADRPGTSGRHAYNEQFF.

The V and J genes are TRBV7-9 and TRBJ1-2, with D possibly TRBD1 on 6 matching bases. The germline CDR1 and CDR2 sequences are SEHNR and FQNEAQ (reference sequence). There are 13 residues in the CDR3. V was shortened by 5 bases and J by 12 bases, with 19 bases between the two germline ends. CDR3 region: CASSQGWGSENTF. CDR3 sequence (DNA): TGTGCCAGCAGCCAGGGGTGGGGGTCGGAGAACACCTTC.

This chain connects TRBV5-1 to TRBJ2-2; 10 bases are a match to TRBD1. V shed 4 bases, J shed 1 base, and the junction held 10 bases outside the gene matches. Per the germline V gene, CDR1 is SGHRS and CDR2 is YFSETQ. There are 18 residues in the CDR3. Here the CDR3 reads CASSPTGGGGWNTGELFF. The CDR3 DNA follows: TGCGCCAGCAGCCCGACAGGGGGCGGGGGCTGGAACACCGGGGAGCTGTTTTTT. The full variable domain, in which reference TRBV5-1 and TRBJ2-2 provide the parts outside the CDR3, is KAGVTQTPRYLIKTRGQQVTLSCSPISGHRSVSWYQQTPGQGLQFLFEYFSETQRNKGNFPGRFSGRQFSNSRSEMNVSTLELGDSALYLCASSPTGGGGWNTGELFFGEGSRLTVL.

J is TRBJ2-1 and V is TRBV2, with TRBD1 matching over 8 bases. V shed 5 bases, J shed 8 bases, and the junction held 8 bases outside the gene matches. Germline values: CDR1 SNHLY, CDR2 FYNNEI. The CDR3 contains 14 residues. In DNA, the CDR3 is TGTGCCAGCAGTTTGGACAGGGCTGTGGATGAGCAGTTCTTC. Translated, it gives CASSLDRAVDEQFF.

DNA of the CDR3: TGTGCCAGCAGCTCAACCCGGTTGGGGGCCACTGAAGCTTTCTTT. This encodes CASSSTRLGATEAFF. This chain connects TRBV28 to TRBJ1-1; D possibly corresponds to TRBD1 (6 bases). V lost 6 bases and J 4 bases, leaving 18 bases between the germline ends. Germline lookup yields CDR1 MDHEN and CDR2 SYDVKM. The CDR3 sequence is 15 residues long.

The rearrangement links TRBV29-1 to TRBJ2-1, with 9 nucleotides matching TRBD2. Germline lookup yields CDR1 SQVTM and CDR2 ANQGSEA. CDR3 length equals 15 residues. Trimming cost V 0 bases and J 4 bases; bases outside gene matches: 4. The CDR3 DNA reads TGCAGCGTTGAAGATCTGGCGGGAGGGTACAATGAGCAGTTCTTC. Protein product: CSVEDLAGGYNEQFF.

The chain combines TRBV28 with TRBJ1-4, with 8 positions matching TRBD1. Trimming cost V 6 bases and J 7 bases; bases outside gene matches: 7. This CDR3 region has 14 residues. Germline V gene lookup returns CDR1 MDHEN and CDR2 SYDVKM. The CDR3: CASRKPGGREKLFF. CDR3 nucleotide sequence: TGTGCCAGCAGAAAACCAGGGGGCCGTGAAAAACTGTTTTTT.

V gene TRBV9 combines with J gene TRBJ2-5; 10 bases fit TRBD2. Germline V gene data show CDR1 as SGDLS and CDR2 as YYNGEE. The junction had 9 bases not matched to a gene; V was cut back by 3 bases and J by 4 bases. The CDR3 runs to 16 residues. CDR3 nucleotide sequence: TGTGCCAGCAGCGCCCCAGCGGGAGGGCAGGTAGAGACCCAGTACTTC. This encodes CASSAPAGGQVETQYF.

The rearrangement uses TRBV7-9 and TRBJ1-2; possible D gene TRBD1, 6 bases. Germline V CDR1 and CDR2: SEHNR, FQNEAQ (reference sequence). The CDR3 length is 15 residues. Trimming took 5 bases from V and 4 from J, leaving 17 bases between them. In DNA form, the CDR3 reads TGTGCCAGCAGCCTCGAGACCTCAGGGGCCTATGGCTACACCTTC. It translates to CASSLETSGAYGYTF.

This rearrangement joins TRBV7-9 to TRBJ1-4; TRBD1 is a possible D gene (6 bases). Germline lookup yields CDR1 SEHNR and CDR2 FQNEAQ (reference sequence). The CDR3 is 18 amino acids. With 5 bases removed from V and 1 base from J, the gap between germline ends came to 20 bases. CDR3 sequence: CASSPFARGRGTNEKLFF. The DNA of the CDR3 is TGTGCCAGCAGCCCCTTTGCTCGCGGCAGGGGAACTAATGAAAAACTGTTTTTT.

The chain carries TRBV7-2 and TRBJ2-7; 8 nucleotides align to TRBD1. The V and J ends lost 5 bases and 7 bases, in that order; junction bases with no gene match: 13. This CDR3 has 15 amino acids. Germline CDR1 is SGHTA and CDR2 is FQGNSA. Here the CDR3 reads CASSLTTGAPREQYF. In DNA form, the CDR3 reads TGTGCCAGCAGCCTAACGACAGGGGCTCCCCGGGAGCAGTACTTC.